This is a list of T cell receptor beta chains from one sample in a study of blood T cell repertoires in COVID-19. The method was immunoSEQ multiplex PCR; TCRdb's version includes in-frame clones alone and lacks a portion of them. The sample shows about 200,000 clones, approximately 78% of them seen only once. Input material: peripheral blood. The receptors originated from a woman aged 80 or over with COVID-19, enrolled during active disease. The conserved cysteine and the conserved F or W are not part of the CDR3 here.

cdr3_aa j_call cdr3_length v_call
AWSVRGTVKNIQY TRBJ2-4 13 TRBV30
ASSLDGTSTDTQY TRBJ2-3 13 TRBV5-1
ASSPSVSIENTEAF TRBJ1-1 14 TRBV18
ASSQFLASGTKDTQY TRBJ2-3 15 TRBV23-1
ASSKGSRGRVVCGNTIY TRBJ1-3 17 TRBV21-1
ASSRTGGEQY TRBJ2-7 10 TRBV5-1
ASSYRTTYSNQPQH TRBJ1-5 14 TRBV19
ASSSYRGNEAF TRBJ1-1 11 TRBV6-2/TRBV6-3
ASSQVFSTGTYGYT TRBJ1-2 14 TRBV5-1
AWRTTGGYGYT TRBJ1-2 11 TRBV30
ASSLEGEETQY TRBJ2-5 11 TRBV5-1
ASKFQWEKLF TRBJ1-4 10 TRBV2
ASIISTNEKLF TRBJ1-4 11 TRBV7-9
ASSPGTGGWETQY TRBJ2-5 13 TRBV18
SASYYGPQETQY TRBJ2-5 12 TRBV20-1
ASSPGRPEQY TRBJ2-7 10 TRBV12-3/TRBV12-4
ASSWDRNYEQY TRBJ2-7 11 TRBV4-1
ASSEVGTPRDYGYT TRBJ1-2 14 TRBV6-1
ASSLDRVSEAF TRBJ1-1 11 TRBV7-9
SVSTGFQETQY TRBJ2-5 11 TRBV29-1
ASSVGQVNTEAF TRBJ1-1 12 TRBV9
ASSVPGEGPF TRBJ1-1 10 TRBV2
ASSRGRGPNYGYT TRBJ1-2 13 TRBV18
ASSPSGRGTDTQY TRBJ2-3 13 TRBV9
ASSVGQGANSPLH TRBJ1-6 13 TRBV18
ASSVEGVLDYGYT TRBJ1-2 13 TRBV9
SVGTGYTYGYT TRBJ1-2 11 TRBV29-1
ASSPDGGYGYT TRBJ1-2 11 TRBV6-5
ASSSEGSAYEQY TRBJ2-7 12 TRBV6-6
ASSLSQGVDTEAF TRBJ1-1 13 TRBV5-1
ASSHSESTEAF TRBJ1-1 11 TRBV11-1
ASSPSREIVQY TRBJ2-7 11 TRBV18
ASSEGGRGGSPLH TRBJ1-6 13 TRBV6-1
ATSEGDSYGYT TRBJ1-2 11 TRBV24-1
AISAGTVTNYGYT TRBJ1-2 13 TRBV28
ASSLAATSGNNEQF TRBJ2-1 14 TRBV5-1
ASQLSGANVLT TRBJ2-6 11 TRBV12-3/TRBV12-4
ATSDGGPQH TRBJ1-5 9 TRBV24-1